Sequencing of this TCR beta chain was carried out in a study of siplizumab effects on memory and regulatory T cells (dated by TCRdb to between 2019 and 2020). Study-wide context: The study examined how the anti-CD2 antibody siplizumab affects alloreactive T-cell subsets in allogeneic mixed lymphocyte reactions built from human PBMCs. The study at large found these results: A naive or memory phenotype could not be assigned to roughly 80-96% of proliferating CD4+ or CD8+ clones. Of the alloreactive CD4+ clones that could be mapped, the Treg-derived share averaged almost 70% with siplizumab compared with under 35% in control reactions. Whether proliferating Tregs from siplizumab cultures actually had suppressive function was not functionally confirmed. The cumulative frequency of alloreactive sequences traceable to unstimulated CD4+ memory T cells was significantly reduced by siplizumab. Compared with memory T cells, unstimulated naive T cells appeared more diverse, and naive cells seemed to make a substantial contribution to the alloresponse. Because sequences below about 10^-5 frequency were poorly captured, only a minor fraction of alloreactive clones could be mapped to unstimulated subsets.

Library preparation was by the immunoSEQ multiplex PCR assay. Around 94,000 TCR templates per sample were assayed on the deep sequencing platform. Genomic DNA extracted from sorted T cells was used for TCRbeta CDR3 sequencing. Turning to the authors' computational methods: The R programming language was used for clonal analysis of the TCRbeta CDR3 data. Alloreactive CD4+ and CD8+ clones were identified by comparing unstimulated samples to CFSE-low samples taken after the reaction. Regulatory or non-regulatory origin was assigned to alloreactive CD4+ clones by matching of sequences to sorted unstimulated Treg and non-Treg repertoires. TCRdb limited this immuneACCESS table to in-frame rearrangements with V and J called. A share of clones is missing; checked studies link under half to unresolved V genes, and the rest is unexplained. V, J and clone size derive from that table, while D and trimming were established from the DNA sequence. For this sample the table gives over 100,000 clones, of which roughly nine tenths were detected only once. More than 0.95% of the sample is in the top ten clones.

Reading the germline V gene gives CDR1 MNHEY and CDR2 SVGAGI. The junction carries 15 bases between V and J, which are trimmed by 5 bases and 4 bases respectively. CDR3 length: 14 amino acids, cysteine to phenylalanine. The retained sequence is limited to the CDR3, 42 bases, with the frame set at the first base. Sorted unstimulated T cells, along with proliferating T cells recovered from mixed lymphocyte reactions, underwent TCRbeta CDR3 sequencing. Fresh whole blood from fewer than 11 HLA-typed healthy donors was used to isolate PBMCs. With respect to this clone: Its antigen is unknown. No base quality information exists; no much larger clone differs at one position.

The sequenced sample consisted of CD4+ T cells sorted from blood. This TCR derives from a human donor in good health. The rearranged chain carries TRBV6-5 and TRBJ2-7; no D segment can be confidently identified. DNA sequence: TGTGCCAGCAGTCGCAACCTACAGAATTACGAGCAGTACTTC. This encodes CASSRNLQNYEQYF.